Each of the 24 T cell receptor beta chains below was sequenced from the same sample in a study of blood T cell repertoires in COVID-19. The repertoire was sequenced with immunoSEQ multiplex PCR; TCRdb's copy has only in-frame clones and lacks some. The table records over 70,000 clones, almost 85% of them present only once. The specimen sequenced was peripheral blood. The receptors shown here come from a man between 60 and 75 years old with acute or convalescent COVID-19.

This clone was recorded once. The CDR3 here is CASSDRWTESKETQYF. CDR3 coding DNA: TGCGCCAGCAGCGACCGCTGGACAGAATCCAAAGAGACCCAGTACTTC. V and J are TRBV5-1 and TRBJ2-5; D possibly corresponds to TRBD1 (6 bases). V gave up 4 bases and J gave up 3 bases, with 19 bases separating them. The CDR3 covers 16 residues. Germline CDR1 is SGHRS and CDR2 is YFSETQ. Full variable domain (outside the CDR3, taken from reference TRBV5-1 and TRBJ2-5): KAGVTQTPRYLIKTRGQQVTLSCSPISGHRSVSWYQQTPGQGLQFLFEYFSETQRNKGNFPGRFSGRQFSNSRSEMNVSTLELGDSALYLCASSDRWTESKETQYFGPGTRLLVL.

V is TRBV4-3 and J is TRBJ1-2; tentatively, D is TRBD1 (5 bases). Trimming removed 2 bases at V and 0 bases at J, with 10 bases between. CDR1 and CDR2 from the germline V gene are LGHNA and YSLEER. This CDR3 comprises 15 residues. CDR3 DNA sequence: TGCGCCAGCAGCCAACGACAGTTAGCTAACTATGGCTACACCTTC. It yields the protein CASSQRQLANYGYTF.

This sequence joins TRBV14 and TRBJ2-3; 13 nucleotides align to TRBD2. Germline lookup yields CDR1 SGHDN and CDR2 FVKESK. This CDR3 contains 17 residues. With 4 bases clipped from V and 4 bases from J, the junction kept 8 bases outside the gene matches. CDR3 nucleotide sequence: TGTGCCAGCAGCCCCCAGGGACTAGCGGGGTGGGCAGATACGCAGTATTTT. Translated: CASSPQGLAGWADTQYF.

CDR3 residues: CASSETSGSYNEQFF. The CDR3, as DNA: TGTGCCAGCAGTGAGACTAGCGGGAGCTACAATGAGCAGTTCTTC. The chain joins TRBV6-4 to TRBJ2-1, with TRBD2 identical over 12 bases. CDR3 length: 15 residues. Germline V gene sequence: CDR1 MRHNA, CDR2 SNTAGT. V was clipped by 3 bases and J by 3 bases; unmatched bases: 0.

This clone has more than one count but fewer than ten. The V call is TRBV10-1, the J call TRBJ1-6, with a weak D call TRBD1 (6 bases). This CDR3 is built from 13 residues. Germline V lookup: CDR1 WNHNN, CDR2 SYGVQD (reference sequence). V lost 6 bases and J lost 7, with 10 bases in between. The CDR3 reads CASSPTGNSPLHF. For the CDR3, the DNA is TGCGCCAGCAGCCCGACAGGCAATTCACCCCTCCACTTT.

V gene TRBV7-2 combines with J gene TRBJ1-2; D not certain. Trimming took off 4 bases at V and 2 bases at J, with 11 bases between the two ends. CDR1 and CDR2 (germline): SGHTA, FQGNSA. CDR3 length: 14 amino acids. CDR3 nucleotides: TGTGCCAGCAGCTCCGTGGCGGCCAACTATGGCTACACCTTC. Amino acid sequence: CASSSVAANYGYTF. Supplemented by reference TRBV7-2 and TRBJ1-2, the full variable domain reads GAGVSQSPSNKVTEKGKDVELRCDPISGHTALYWYRQSLGQGLEFLIYFQGNSAPDKSGLPSDRFSAERTGGSVSTLTIQRTQQEDSAVYLCASSSVAANYGYTFGSGTRLTVV.

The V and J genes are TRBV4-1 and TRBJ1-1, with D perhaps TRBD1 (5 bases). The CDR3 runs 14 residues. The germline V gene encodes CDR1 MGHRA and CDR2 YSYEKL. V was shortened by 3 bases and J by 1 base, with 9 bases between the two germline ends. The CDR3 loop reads CASSHPGQNTEAFF. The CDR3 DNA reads TGCGCCAGCAGCCACCCCGGACAGAACACTGAAGCTTTCTTT.

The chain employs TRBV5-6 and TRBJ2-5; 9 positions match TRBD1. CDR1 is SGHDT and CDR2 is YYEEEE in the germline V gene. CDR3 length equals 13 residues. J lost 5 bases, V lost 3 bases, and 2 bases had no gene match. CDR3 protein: CASSYRGLETQYF. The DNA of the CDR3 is TGTGCCAGCAGCTACAGGGGGCTTGAGACCCAGTACTTC.

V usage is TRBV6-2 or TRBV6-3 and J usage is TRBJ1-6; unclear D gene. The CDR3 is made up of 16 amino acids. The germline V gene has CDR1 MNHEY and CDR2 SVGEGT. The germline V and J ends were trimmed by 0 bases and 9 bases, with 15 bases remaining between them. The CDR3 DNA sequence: TGTGCCAGCAGTTACTCGAGGGCGGGTGTGGGTTCACCCCTCCACTTT. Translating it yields CASSYSRAGVGSPLHF.

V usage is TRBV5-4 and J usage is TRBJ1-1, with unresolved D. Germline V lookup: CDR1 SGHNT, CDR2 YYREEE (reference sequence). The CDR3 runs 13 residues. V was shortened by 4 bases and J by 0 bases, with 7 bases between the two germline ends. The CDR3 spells CASSTSLNTEAFF. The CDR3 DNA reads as TGTGCCAGCAGCACAAGTCTGAACACTGAAGCTTTCTTT.

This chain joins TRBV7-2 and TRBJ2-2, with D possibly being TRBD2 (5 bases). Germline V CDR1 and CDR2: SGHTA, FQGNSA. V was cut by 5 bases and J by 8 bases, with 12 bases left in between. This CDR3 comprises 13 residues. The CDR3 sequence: CASSTRAGGELFF. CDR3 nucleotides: TGTGCCAGCAGCACTAGGGCCGGGGGGGAGCTGTTTTTT. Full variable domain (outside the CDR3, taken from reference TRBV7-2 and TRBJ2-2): GAGVSQSPSNKVTEKGKDVELRCDPISGHTALYWYRQSLGQGLEFLIYFQGNSAPDKSGLPSDRFSAERTGGSVSTLTIQRTQQEDSAVYLCASSTRAGGELFFGEGSRLTVL.

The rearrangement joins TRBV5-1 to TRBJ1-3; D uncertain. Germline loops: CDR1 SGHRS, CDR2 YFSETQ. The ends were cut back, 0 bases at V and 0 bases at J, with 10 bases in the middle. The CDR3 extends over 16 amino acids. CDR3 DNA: TGCGCCAGCAGCTTGGGGGCGGGGATCTCTGGAAACACCATATATTTT. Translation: CASSLGAGISGNTIYF.

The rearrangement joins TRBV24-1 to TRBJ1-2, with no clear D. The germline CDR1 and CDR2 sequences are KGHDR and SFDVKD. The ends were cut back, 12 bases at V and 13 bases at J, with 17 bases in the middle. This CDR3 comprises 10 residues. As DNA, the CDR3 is TGTGCCGCGCCCCCCTTCGTCGGCACCTTC. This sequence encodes CAAPPFVGTF.

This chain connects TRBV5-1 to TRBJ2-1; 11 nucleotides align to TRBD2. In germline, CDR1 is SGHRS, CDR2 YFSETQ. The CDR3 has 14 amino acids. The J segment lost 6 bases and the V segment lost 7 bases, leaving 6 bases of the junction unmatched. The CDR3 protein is CASVTTSGSNEQFF. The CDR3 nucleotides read TGCGCCAGCGTAACTACTAGCGGGAGCAATGAGCAGTTCTTC.

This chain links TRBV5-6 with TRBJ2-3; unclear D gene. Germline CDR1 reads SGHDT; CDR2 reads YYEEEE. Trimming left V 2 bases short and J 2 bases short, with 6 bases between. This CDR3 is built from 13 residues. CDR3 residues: CASSLQTTDTQYF. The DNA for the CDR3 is TGTGCCAGCAGCTTACAGACCACAGATACGCAGTATTTT.

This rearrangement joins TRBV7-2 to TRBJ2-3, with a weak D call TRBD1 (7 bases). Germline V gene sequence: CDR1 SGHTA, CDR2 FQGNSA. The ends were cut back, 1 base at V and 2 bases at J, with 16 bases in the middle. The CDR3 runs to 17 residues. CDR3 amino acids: CASSLGGGGAFTDTQYF. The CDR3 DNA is TGTGCCAGCAGCTTAGGAGGGGGCGGGGCCTTCACAGATACGCAGTATTTT.

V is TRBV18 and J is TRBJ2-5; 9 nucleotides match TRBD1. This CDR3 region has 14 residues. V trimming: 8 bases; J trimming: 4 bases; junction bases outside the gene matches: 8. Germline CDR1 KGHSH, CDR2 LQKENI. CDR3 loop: CASTGQGRGETQYF. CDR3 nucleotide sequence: TGTGCCAGCACGGGACAGGGTAGGGGAGAGACCCAGTACTTC.

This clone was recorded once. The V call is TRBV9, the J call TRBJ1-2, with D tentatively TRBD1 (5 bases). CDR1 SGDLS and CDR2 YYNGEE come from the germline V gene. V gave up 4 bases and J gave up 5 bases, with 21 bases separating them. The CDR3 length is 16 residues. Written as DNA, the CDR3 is TGTGCCAGCAGCCCTAGTTTAGTGGGGCCCACTTATGGCTACACCTTC. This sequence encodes CASSPSLVGPTYGYTF.

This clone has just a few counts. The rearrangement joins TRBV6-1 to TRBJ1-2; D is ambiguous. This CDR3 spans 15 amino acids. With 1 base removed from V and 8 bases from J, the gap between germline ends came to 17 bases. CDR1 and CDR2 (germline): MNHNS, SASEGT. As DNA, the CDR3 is TGTGCCAGCAGTGAAGAGGAGTGGTCCCCGGGGGGCTACACCTTC. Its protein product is CASSEEEWSPGGYTF.

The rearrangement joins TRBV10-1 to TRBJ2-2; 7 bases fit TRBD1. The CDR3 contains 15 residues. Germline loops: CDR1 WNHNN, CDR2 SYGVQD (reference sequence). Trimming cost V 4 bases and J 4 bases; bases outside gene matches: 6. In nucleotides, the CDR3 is TGCGCCAGCAGTGCCACAGGGGATAGCACCGGGGAGCTGTTTTTT. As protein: CASSATGDSTGELFF.

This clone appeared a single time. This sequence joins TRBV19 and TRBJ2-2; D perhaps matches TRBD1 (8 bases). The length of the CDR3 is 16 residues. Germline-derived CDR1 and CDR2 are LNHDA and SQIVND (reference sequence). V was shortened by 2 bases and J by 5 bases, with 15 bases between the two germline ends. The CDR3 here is CASSIPHRGGTGELFF. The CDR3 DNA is TGTGCCAGTAGTATACCCCACAGGGGGGGGACCGGGGAGCTGTTTTTT.

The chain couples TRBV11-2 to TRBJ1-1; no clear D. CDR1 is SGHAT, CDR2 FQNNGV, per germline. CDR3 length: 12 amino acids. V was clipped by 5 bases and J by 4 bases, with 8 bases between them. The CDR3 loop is CASSDRFTEAFF. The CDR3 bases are TGTGCCAGCAGCGATAGATTCACTGAAGCTTTCTTT.

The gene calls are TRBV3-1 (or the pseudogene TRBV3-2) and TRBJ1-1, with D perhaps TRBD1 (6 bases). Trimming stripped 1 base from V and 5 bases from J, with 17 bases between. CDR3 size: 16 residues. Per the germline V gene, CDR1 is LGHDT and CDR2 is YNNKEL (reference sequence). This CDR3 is CASSQVHGTIGTEAFF. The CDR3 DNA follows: TGTGCCAGCAGCCAAGTCCATGGGACAATCGGGACTGAAGCTTTCTTT.

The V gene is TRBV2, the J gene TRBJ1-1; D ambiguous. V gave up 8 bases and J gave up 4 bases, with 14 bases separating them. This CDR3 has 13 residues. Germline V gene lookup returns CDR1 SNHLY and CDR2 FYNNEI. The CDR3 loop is CASSPRYGTEAFF. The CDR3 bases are TGTGCCAGCTCCCCCCGGTACGGCACTGAAGCTTTCTTT.